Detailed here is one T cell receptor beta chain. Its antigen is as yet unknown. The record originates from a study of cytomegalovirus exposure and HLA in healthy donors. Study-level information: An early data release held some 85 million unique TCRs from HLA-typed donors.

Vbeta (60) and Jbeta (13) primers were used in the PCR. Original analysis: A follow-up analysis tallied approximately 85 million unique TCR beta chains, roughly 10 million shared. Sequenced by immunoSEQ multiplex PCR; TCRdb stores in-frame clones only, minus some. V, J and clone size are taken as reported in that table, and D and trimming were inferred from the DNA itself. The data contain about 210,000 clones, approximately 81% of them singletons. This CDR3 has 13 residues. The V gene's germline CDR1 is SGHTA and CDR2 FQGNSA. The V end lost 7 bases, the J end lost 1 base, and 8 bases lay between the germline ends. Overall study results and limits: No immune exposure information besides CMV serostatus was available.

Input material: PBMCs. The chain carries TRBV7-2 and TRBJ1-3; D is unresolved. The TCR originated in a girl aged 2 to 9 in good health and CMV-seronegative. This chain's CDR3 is CASNFRSGNTIYF. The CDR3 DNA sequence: TGTGCCAGCAACTTCAGATCTGGAAACACCATATATTTT.